The 12 T cell receptor beta chains in this list originate from one sample, sequenced in a study of beta chain features in type 1 diabetes. Study-level results: TCRB CDR3s were moderately but significantly shorter in Type 1 diabetes patients in all four CD4+ subsets.

These TCRs are of unknown antigen specificity. Expressed TCRB transcripts were sequenced after all isolated RNA was converted to cDNA. TCRdb's copy holds only in-frame clones and misses some; the assay was immunoSEQ multiplex PCR. The sample holds over 200,000 clones; 11% are singletons and the top ten take over 0.015%. Sequenced input: naive CD4+ T cells from blood. Receptors were obtained from a man in his thirties or forties with type 1 diabetes.

The V call is TRBV5-4, the J call TRBJ2-1, with a weak D call TRBD2 (5 bases). Per germline, CDR1 SGHNT and CDR2 YYREEE (reference sequence). V was clipped by 4 bases and J by 9 bases, with 11 bases between them. This CDR3 has 12 residues. For the CDR3, the DNA is TGTGCCAGCAGCCGGGCTAGCTTTGAGCAGTTCTTC. It specifies CASSRASFEQFF.

This chain joins TRBV4-3 and TRBJ1-5, with 7 bases matching TRBD1. The CDR3 totals 15 residues. V lost 3 bases and J lost 4; bases outside the gene matches: 6. In germline, CDR1 is LGHNA, CDR2 YSLEER. CDR3 sequence reads: CASSHTGAGNQPQHF. The CDR3 nucleotides are TGCGCCAGCAGCCACACAGGGGCAGGGAATCAGCCCCAGCATTTT.

J is TRBJ1-1 and V is TRBV28; no definite D call. The CDR3 spans 13 residues. V was shortened by 4 bases and J by 4 bases, with 10 bases between the two germline ends. Germline loops: CDR1 MDHEN, CDR2 SYDVKM. CDR3 loop: CASSSPAGTEAFF. The CDR3 DNA is TGTGCCAGCAGTTCTCCCGCCGGCACTGAAGCTTTCTTT. Full variable domain (missing parts from reference TRBV28 and TRBJ1-1): DVKVTQSSRYLVKRTGEKVFLECVQDMDHENMFWYRQDPGLGLRLIYFSYDVKMKEKGDIPEGYSVSREKKERFSLILESASTNQTSMYLCASSSPAGTEAFFGQGTRLTVV.

The chain couples TRBV29-1 to TRBJ1-1, with D possibly TRBD1 on 6 matching bases. Trimming removed 6 bases from V and 2 bases from J, with 13 bases in between. The CDR3 length is 13 residues. CDR1 SQVTM and CDR2 ANQGSEA come from the germline V gene. The CDR3: CSVSRGLNTEAFF. For the CDR3, the DNA is TGCAGCGTAAGCAGGGGATTAAACACTGAAGCTTTCTTT.

V gene TRBV7-8 combines with J gene TRBJ2-7; 8 nucleotides agree with TRBD1. The CDR3 is 15 residues long. J was trimmed by 6 bases and V by 1 base; bases with no gene match: 8. Germline CDR1 and CDR2: SGHVS and FQNEAQ. The CDR3 protein is CASSLVGQGAGEQYF. The CDR3 DNA reads as TGTGCCAGCAGCTTAGTTGGACAGGGTGCTGGCGAGCAGTACTTC.

This clone was detected a few times. The gene calls are TRBV18 and TRBJ1-6, with D possibly being TRBD1 (5 bases). With 2 bases removed from V and 7 bases from J, the gap between germline ends came to 12 bases. CDR1 KGHSH and CDR2 LQKENI come from the germline V gene. The CDR3 sequence is 15 residues long. The DNA for the CDR3 is TGTGCCAGCTCACCAACAGGTGATCAGAATTCACCCCTCCACTTT. This translates into CASSPTGDQNSPLHF.

This clone was counted between two and nine times. The chain couples TRBV7-2 to TRBJ1-3, with a possible D match to TRBD1 (5 bases). V gave up 4 bases and J gave up 4 bases, with 8 bases separating them. The CDR3 is 13 residues long. Germline V gives CDR1 SGHTA, CDR2 FQGNSA. The CDR3 region is CASSSKGGNTIYF. For the CDR3, the DNA is TGTGCCAGCAGCTCCAAGGGGGGAAACACCATATATTTT. Using reference TRBV7-2 and TRBJ1-3 for the parts outside the CDR3, the full variable domain is GAGVSQSPSNKVTEKGKDVELRCDPISGHTALYWYRQSLGQGLEFLIYFQGNSAPDKSGLPSDRFSAERTGGSVSTLTIQRTQQEDSAVYLCASSSKGGNTIYFGEGSWLTVV.

This clone was counted a few times. V and J are TRBV6-1 and TRBJ1-6; unclear D gene. The germline V gene encodes CDR1 MNHNS and CDR2 SASEGT. V lost 0 bases, J lost 2 bases, and 8 bases lay in between. The CDR3 is made up of 16 amino acids. CDR3 in amino acids: CASSEALGAYNSPLHF. CDR3 nucleotide sequence: TGTGCCAGCAGTGAAGCGCTGGGAGCCTATAATTCACCCCTCCACTTT.

The V and J genes are TRBV5-5 and TRBJ1-2; D is unclear. V was clipped by 4 bases and J by 4 bases, with 8 bases between them. CDR1 SGHKS and CDR2 YYEKEE come from the germline V gene (reference sequence). This CDR3 is 12 amino acids long. CDR3 residues: CASSVSRYGYTF. As DNA, the CDR3 is TGTGCCAGCAGCGTAAGCCGCTATGGCTACACCTTC.

The sample holds a few counts of this clone. This sequence joins TRBV18 and TRBJ2-7, with D possibly matching TRBD1 (6 bases). CDR1 is KGHSH, CDR2 LQKENI, per germline. Trimming cost V 3 bases and J 3 bases, with 12 bases left between them. This CDR3 contains 14 residues. In DNA, the CDR3 is TGTGCCAGCTCACCCCCGGGACATAGCTACGAGCAGTACTTC. This translates into CASSPPGHSYEQYF.

V and J are TRBV5-1 and TRBJ1-6; D gene ambiguous. The CDR3 loop spans 14 amino acids. Germline CDR1 is SGHRS and CDR2 is YFSETQ. Trimming stripped 1 base from V and 10 bases from J, with 12 bases between. CDR3 nucleotide sequence: TGCGCCAGCAGCTTGATCGAATCTACCTCACCCCTCCACTTT. Translated: CASSLIESTSPLHF.

The J gene is TRBJ2-3, the V gene TRBV5-4; 8 bases map to TRBD1. Germline V gene sequence: CDR1 SGHNT, CDR2 YYREEE (reference sequence). The CDR3 has 16 residues. V was clipped by 1 base and J by 1 base; unmatched bases: 5. CDR3 nucleotide sequence: TGTGCCAGCAGCTTGCACGGGACAGGACGCACAGATACGCAGTATTTT. It translates to CASSLHGTGRTDTQYF.